Shown below are 29 T cell receptor beta chains from a single sample sequenced in a study of blood T cell repertoires in COVID-19. The data were produced by immunoSEQ multiplex PCR, yet TCRdb's version contains in-frame clones alone and is incomplete. The sample has about 210,000 clones; around 86% are singletons. The sequencing sample was made of PBMCs or T cells enriched from blood (not recorded which). Every receptor here comes from a woman aged 50 to 65 with acute COVID-19.

The V and J genes are TRBV19 and TRBJ1-6, with unresolved D. Germline V lookup: CDR1 LNHDA, CDR2 SQIVND (reference sequence). Deletions cut 6 bases from V and 15 bases from J, with 15 bases between. This CDR3 has 12 amino acids. Written as DNA, the CDR3 is TGTGCCAGTAGACCGCAGGACGGGATCCTCCACTTT. Translation: CASRPQDGILHF.

The CDR3 DNA sequence: TGTGCCAGCAGTTTTAGGCAGGGGGGTCCCCCTAACTATGGCTACACCTTC. This sequence encodes CASSFRQGGPPNYGYTF. The V call is TRBV28, the J call TRBJ1-2; TRBD1 aligns across 7 bases. Per the germline V gene, CDR1 is MDHEN and CDR2 is SYDVKM. The CDR3 sequence is 17 residues long. The V segment lost 3 bases and the J segment 0 bases; nucleotides outside the gene matches: 10.

The CDR3, as DNA: TGTGCCAGCAGCCCTATTGAAACGATGAACACTGAAGCTTTCTTT. Its translation: CASSPIETMNTEAFF. The V call is TRBV3-1 (or the pseudogene TRBV3-2), the J call TRBJ1-1; no firm D call. Germline lookup yields CDR1 LGHDT and CDR2 YNNKEL (reference sequence). There are 15 residues in the CDR3. V lost 4 bases, J lost 0 bases, and 12 bases lay in between.

The chain is built from TRBV9 and TRBJ2-7; tentatively, D is TRBD1 (5 bases). Trimming left V 0 bases short and J 2 bases short, with 12 bases between. This CDR3 contains 15 residues. Germline lookup yields CDR1 SGDLS and CDR2 YYNGEE. The CDR3 protein is CASSVGQGFTYEQYF. CDR3 bases: TGTGCCAGCAGCGTAGGTCAGGGCTTTACCTACGAGCAGTACTTC.

The V call is TRBV5-1, the J call TRBJ1-3; D perhaps matches TRBD1 (6 bases). Germline CDR1 reads SGHRS; CDR2 reads YFSETQ. Trimming pared 3 bases from V and 3 bases from J, leaving 13 bases between. This CDR3 spans 15 amino acids. CDR3 in DNA: TGCGCCAGCAGCTATGAGAACAGGGATGGAAACACCATATATTTT. It yields the protein CASSYENRDGNTIYF.

The V call is TRBV6-5, the J call TRBJ2-1; D is ambiguous. The CDR3 spans 12 residues. Germline V gene lookup returns CDR1 MNHEY and CDR2 SVGAGI. V lost 0 bases and J 9 bases, leaving 6 bases between the germline ends. This chain's CDR3 is CASSYSTGEQFF. The CDR3 bases are TGTGCCAGCAGTTACTCGACGGGTGAGCAGTTCTTC.

This chain joins TRBV4-1 and TRBJ2-5; TRBD1 might be the D (5 bases). Germline V gives CDR1 MGHRA, CDR2 YSYEKL. CDR3 length: 15 residues. Trimming pared 4 bases from V and 2 bases from J, leaving 14 bases between. CDR3 nucleotides: TGCGCCAGCAGCCCATTTTGGGGCAGTCAAGAGACCCAGTACTTC. Encoded protein: CASSPFWGSQETQYF.

The rearrangement links TRBV18 to TRBJ2-3, with 7 positions matching TRBD1. Per germline, CDR1 KGHSH and CDR2 LQKENI. V lost 3 bases and J lost 3; bases outside the gene matches: 6. The CDR3 is 15 residues long. Here the CDR3 DNA reads TGTGCCAGCTCACCTGGGACAGCCTTAACAGATACGCAGTATTTT. Residues: CASSPGTALTDTQYF.

The genes are TRBV9 and TRBJ2-2, with TRBD1 as a possible D gene (5 bases). V was shortened by 0 bases and J by 7 bases, with 16 bases between the two germline ends. Per the germline V gene, CDR1 is SGDLS and CDR2 is YYNGEE. The CDR3 sequence is 16 residues long. The CDR3 spells CASSVEGRSIGGELFF. For the CDR3, the DNA is TGTGCCAGCAGCGTAGAGGGGCGTTCAATCGGCGGGGAGCTGTTTTTT.

The chain is built from TRBV6-5 and TRBJ2-5; D possibly corresponds to TRBD1 (6 bases). Trimming left V 2 bases short and J 10 bases short, with 14 bases between. CDR1 is MNHEY and CDR2 is SVGAGI in the germline V gene. This CDR3 is 13 amino acids long. CDR3 amino acids: CASSYPGTGNQYF. In DNA form, the CDR3 reads TGTGCCAGCAGTTACCCCGGAACAGGGAACCAGTACTTC.

Notes on this clone: The sample carries other DNA sequences with the same CDR3. This chain connects TRBV27 to TRBJ1-1; D ambiguous. From germline, CDR1 is MNHEY and CDR2 SMNVEV (reference sequence). CDR3 length: 13 residues. Trimming left V 2 bases short and J 4 bases short, with 8 bases between. The CDR3 loop reads CASSLGRGTEAFF. CDR3 in DNA: TGTGCCAGCAGTTTAGGTCGCGGCACTGAAGCTTTCTTT.

The chain has TRBV5-1 and TRBJ2-7; maybe TRBD1 (6 bases). V dropped 7 bases and J dropped 2 bases, with 13 bases sitting between them. Germline lookup yields CDR1 SGHRS and CDR2 YFSETQ. The CDR3 totals 13 residues. Here the CDR3 DNA reads TGCGCCAGCCGCCTACAGGGTGCCTACGAGCAGTACTTC. It specifies CASRLQGAYEQYF.

This clone came up a few times. V is TRBV4-2 and J is TRBJ1-1; unclear D gene. This CDR3 contains 17 residues. Per the germline V gene, CDR1 is LGHNA and CDR2 is YNFKEQ. V was shortened by 0 bases and J by 3 bases, with 17 bases between the two germline ends. Written as DNA, the CDR3 is TGTGCCAGCAGCCAAGATTCTAGGGAGCCTAGGGACACTGAAGCTTTCTTT. It is translated as CASSQDSREPRDTEAFF.

J is TRBJ1-6 and V is TRBV12-2. TRBV12-2 constitutes a pseudogene. The CDR3 is 18 amino acids. The CDR3 here is CASRPFGGRGSYNSPLHF. In DNA, the CDR3 is TGTGCAAGTCGCCCATTCGGGGGGCGAGGCTCCTATAATTCACCCCTCCACTTT.

This clone was seen more than once but under ten times. This chain uses TRBV18 with TRBJ2-2; 9 bases are shared with TRBD1. The CDR3 runs 15 residues. Germline trimming cut 3 bases from V and 5 bases from J; bases unmatched to any gene: 4. Looked up from germline, CDR1 is KGHSH and CDR2 is LQKENI. CDR3 nucleotides: TGTGCCAGCTCACCCGGGACAGGGAAAACCGGGGAGCTGTTTTTT. This codes for CASSPGTGKTGELFF. The whole variable domain, remainder taken from reference TRBV18 and TRBJ2-2, is NAGVMQNPRHLVRRRGQEARLRCSPMKGHSHVYWYRQLPEEGLKFMVYLQKENIIDESGMPKERFSAEFPKEGPSILRIQQVVRGDSAAYFCASSPGTGKTGELFFGEGSRLTVL.

The J gene is TRBJ2-7, the V gene TRBV7-2; 7 bases match TRBD2. The germline CDR1 and CDR2 sequences are SGHTA and FQGNSA. V lost 2 bases to trimming and J lost 6 bases; unmatched junction nucleotides: 10. CDR3 length: 15 residues. CDR3: CASSLLVSGAGEQYF. The CDR3 nucleotides are TGTGCCAGCAGCTTATTAGTAAGCGGGGCGGGCGAGCAGTACTTC.

J is TRBJ2-7 and V is TRBV21-1; the table gives TRBD1 as D, unverified against the DNA. TRBV21-1 is a recognized pseudogene. CDR3 length: 18 amino acids. CDR3 coding DNA: TGTGCCAGCAGCACAGGACAGGGGGCCTATAGGAGCTCCTACGAGCAGTACTTC. It translates to CASSTGQGAYRSSYEQYF.

V is TRBV28 and J is TRBJ1-4, with TRBD1 matching 8 bases. With 4 bases clipped from V and 3 bases from J, the junction kept 7 bases outside the gene matches. The CDR3 loop spans 16 amino acids. Looked up from germline, CDR1 is MDHEN and CDR2 is SYDVKM. The CDR3 loop reads CASSSGQGFSNEKLFF. In nucleotides, the CDR3 is TGTGCCAGCAGTTCCGGACAGGGCTTTTCTAATGAAAAACTGTTTTTT.

The chain couples TRBV29-1 to TRBJ2-7; 7 bases map to TRBD1. The CDR3 is 15 amino acids. CDR1 is SQVTM, CDR2 ANQGSEA, per germline. J was trimmed by 0 bases and V by 4 bases; bases with no gene match: 9. The CDR3 region has the DNA TGCAGCGTTGGCGACGGGACAGTCGTCTCCTACGAGCAGTACTTC. It yields the protein CSVGDGTVVSYEQYF.

This chain connects TRBV10-3 to TRBJ2-3; TRBD2 aligns across 12 bases. The germline V gene has CDR1 ENHRY and CDR2 SYGVKD. V shed 2 bases and J 6 bases; nucleotides not matched to a gene: 9. The CDR3 sequence is 17 residues long. Here the CDR3 DNA reads TGTGCCATCAGTGAGCGACTAGCGGGGGCGTCGGGGGATACGCAGTATTTT. Translation: CAISERLAGASGDTQYF.

This clone was detected only a few times. The V gene is TRBV19, the J gene TRBJ1-5; D is undetermined. CDR1 and CDR2 (germline): LNHDA, SQIVND (reference sequence). There are 12 residues in the CDR3. V was shortened by 7 bases and J by 11 bases, with 15 bases between the two germline ends. CDR3 loop: CASNPGGRAQHF. The CDR3 DNA follows: TGTGCCAGTAACCCAGGAGGCAGAGCCCAGCATTTT.

The chain joins TRBV4-3 to TRBJ2-7, with TRBD2 matching over 8 bases. V lost 0 bases to trimming and J lost 0 bases; unmatched junction nucleotides: 10. The CDR3 is made up of 18 amino acids. Looked up from germline, CDR1 is LGHNA and CDR2 is YSLEER. CDR3 sequence: CASSQDWRKTSVSYEQYF. The CDR3 nucleotides are TGCGCCAGCAGCCAAGATTGGAGGAAGACTAGCGTCTCCTACGAGCAGTACTTC.

This chain links TRBV28 with TRBJ2-7; weak D call: TRBD2 (5 bases). This CDR3 comprises 15 residues. Trimming took off 5 bases at V and 4 bases at J, with 18 bases between the two ends. In germline, CDR1 is MDHEN, CDR2 SYDVKM. Written as DNA, the CDR3 is TGTGCCAGCAGTCTAGGAGGCAGAAAAAAGTACGAGCAGTACTTC. It is translated as CASSLGGRKKYEQYF.

The genes are TRBV18 and TRBJ1-5; D is undetermined. Germline assignment: CDR1 KGHSH and CDR2 LQKENI. The V gene lost 3 bases and the J gene lost 2 bases, with 11 bases spanning the gap. The CDR3 extends over 15 amino acids. The CDR3 DNA sequence: TGTGCCAGCTCACCTCTCCGGGATCGCAATCAGCCCCAGCATTTT. This codes for CASSPLRDRNQPQHF.

This clone came up a few times. The gene calls are TRBV3-1 (or the pseudogene TRBV3-2) and TRBJ1-1; perhaps TRBD1 as D (5 bases). Trimming removed 5 bases from V and 1 base from J, with 14 bases in between. The CDR3 spans 15 residues. Germline loops: CDR1 LGHDT, CDR2 YNNKEL (reference sequence). In DNA form, the CDR3 reads TGTGCCAGCAGCGAACCGGGACTTAGGAACACTGAAGCTTTCTTT. It codes for CASSEPGLRNTEAFF.

The chain couples TRBV28 to TRBJ1-2; D is possibly TRBD1 (5 bases). V lost 6 bases and J lost 8, with 25 bases in between. In germline, CDR1 is MDHEN, CDR2 SYDVKM. The CDR3 length is 16 residues. This CDR3 reads CASSVFGGRTGGGYTF. The CDR3 nucleotides read TGTGCCAGCAGCGTATTTGGAGGTCGCACCGGGGGGGGCTACACCTTC.

This chain uses TRBV3-1 (or the pseudogene TRBV3-2) with TRBJ1-2; D ambiguous. The V gene's germline CDR1 is LGHDT and CDR2 YNNKEL (reference sequence). The V end lost 0 bases, the J end lost 5 bases, and 10 bases lay between the germline ends. The CDR3 length is 14 residues. CDR3 nucleotides: TGTGCCAGCAGCCAAGATAGCAGCCGTTATGGCTACACCTTC. Encoded protein: CASSQDSSRYGYTF.

The gene calls are TRBV18 and TRBJ1-1; the D gene is possibly TRBD1 (5 bases). The CDR3 spans 14 residues. Germline V lookup: CDR1 KGHSH, CDR2 LQKENI. Trimming removed 2 bases from V and 1 base from J, with 8 bases in between. The CDR3 DNA is TGTGCCAGCTCACCAATAACAGGGAACACTGAAGCTTTCTTT. It yields the protein CASSPITGNTEAFF.

The chain joins TRBV9 to TRBJ1-3; D is uncertain. This CDR3 spans 16 amino acids. V was trimmed by 4 bases and J by 0 bases, leaving 14 bases between them. CDR1 is SGDLS, CDR2 YYNGEE, per germline. CDR3 coding DNA: TGTGCCAGCAGCCTTCACACAGAGATCTCTGGAAACACCATATATTTT. Translation: CASSLHTEISGNTIYF.